By its share, the clone carrying this T cell receptor (beta chain) is medium-sized. Its target is not known. These data come from a study of circulating CD8 cells and anti-PD-1 response in melanoma. Using about 15 ng of total RNA, TCR libraries were made with the QIAseq Immune Repertoire TCR panel. TCRdb ran MiXCR on the reads and lists one entry per CDR3 protein. Of a few thousand distinct CDR3 sequences listed, over 6.5% are singletons. The CDR3 sequence is 16 residues long. Per germline, CDR1 MGHRA and CDR2 YSYEKL. V lost 2 bases and J lost 0, with 11 bases in between. Points from the study as a whole: Subset repertoires were largely private at M1, with under 7% shared. Diversity ranked highest in DNEG and lowest in TIGIT subsets. Most experiments lacked replicates.

From live CD3+CD8+TCRalphabeta+ cells, four PD-1 and/or TIGIT subsets were sorted. The specimen was CD8+ T cells from PBMCs, collected at baseline or after one month of anti-PD-1 therapy (not recorded which). The receptor's source is a human donor with melanoma. This sequence joins TRBV4-1 and TRBJ1-3, with unresolved D. DNA for the CDR3: TGCGCCAGCAGCCAATCCCCTCGCAGCTCTGGAAACACCATATATTTT. Translated: CASSQSPRSSGNTIYF.